This T cell receptor beta chain comes out of a study of blood T cells in healthy people across ages (dated by TCRdb to 2014 to 2015). Some background on the complete study: In model experiments, template switching captured about one uniquely barcoded TCR beta cDNA molecule for every two T cells. Two additional independent replicas of 1 million unique cDNA reads from the same blood draw were analyzed for two donors (one aged 18 to 30 and one aged 80 or older). To avoid experimental bias, donors of different ages were spread randomly across the sequencing lanes. Using deep sequencing normalized with unique cDNA molecular identifiers, the study measured how TCR beta repertoire diversity changes with age. The donors were split into four age groups: young (average 16 years), middle-aged (about 40), aged (more than 55) and long-lived (under 90). The paper's findings and limits, for the study overall: Total diversity estimates from one million sequenced T cells were considered lower bounds and underestimates. There was a strong correlation between observed TCR beta diversity and the percentage of naive T cells measured by flow cytometry. Observed TCR beta diversity per million T cells fell roughly linearly with age, and a significant reduction was already apparent by age around 44. Because donor CMV infection status was unknown, age-related changes in expanded clonotypes were potentially confounded. Compared with the aged group, more naive CD4+ T cells, fewer expanded clones and increased TCR diversity were shown by the long-lived group, suggesting age selection. Conclusive comparison of naive and antigen-experienced compartments was prevented by the profiling of bulk unsorted PBMCs.

The library was generated by 5' RACE. Sequencing used an Illumina HiSeq 2500. A second PCR of roughly 7 to 11 cycles was performed with a sample-barcoded 5' primer and a J-beta primer mix. A template-switch 5' adaptor carrying 12 random nucleotides introduced a unique molecular identifier onto each TCR beta cDNA molecule. Each sample yielded at least 2.5 million CDR3-containing paired-end reads. All of the RNA was converted into first-strand cDNA using the Mint cDNA synthesis kit, with a TRBC-specific oligonucleotide serving as the primer. Following uracil-DNA glycosylase treatment, a first 18-cycle PCR with universal primers M1SS and BC2_uni_R was performed on all cDNA. Per the original workflow: Each sample was normalized by randomly selecting 1 million high-quality reads, each carrying a distinct molecular identifier. Instead of being binned into consensus sequences, reads that shared molecular identifiers were thrown out. CDR3 identification, clonotype clustering and error correction used MiTCR with a Q25 quality threshold and the strictest error-elimination algorithm. Lower-bound total TCR beta diversity was estimated with a nonparametric unseen species model using Euler transformation. TCRdb cleaned the public reads at Q25 with fastp, built clones with MiXCR and kept in-frame beta chains. Under each unique CDR3 protein, matching rows form one entry showing the most common genes and DNA. TCRdb's processing, not the authors', yielded these V and J calls. The sample data list roughly 730,000 distinct CDR3 sequences, and more than 50% of these were observed just once. The ten biggest clones cover roughly 26% of the sample.

The donors were roughly 40 Caucasian individuals from Russia, aged roughly 6 to 100 years, who were systemically healthy. Each donor gave ten milliliters of peripheral blood, drawn into EDTA-treated Vacutainer tubes. Ficoll-Paque density-gradient centrifugation was used to isolate PBMCs, with at least 6.5 million per sample. Total RNA was extracted from PBMCs with Trizol reagent, with at least 5 micrograms obtained per sample. The percentages of naive CD45RAhigh/CD27high T cells were determined by flow cytometry on a PBMC aliquot from every donor. This clonotype was seen once. The clone's antigen remains unknown. No qualities accompany the bases; no much larger clone lies one base away. The clonotype was recovered from a man in his forties in good health. The sequenced sample consisted of blood.

The CDR3 protein sequence reads: CASSYSGPRYGYTF. The DNA sequence reads TGTGCCAGCAGTTACTCGGGGCCGAGGTATGGCTACACCTTC. The chain couples TRBV6-2 or TRBV6-3 to TRBJ1-2; the D gene is possibly TRBD1, with 5 bases matching. V gives up 0 bases and J gives up 5 bases, and the segment between their germline ends measures 10 bases. Measured from the cysteine to the phenylalanine, the CDR3 is 14 residues long. CDR3 DNA only is kept here, 42 bases in frame from base 1. CDR1 and CDR2 were assigned from the germline V gene as MNHEY and SVGEGT.